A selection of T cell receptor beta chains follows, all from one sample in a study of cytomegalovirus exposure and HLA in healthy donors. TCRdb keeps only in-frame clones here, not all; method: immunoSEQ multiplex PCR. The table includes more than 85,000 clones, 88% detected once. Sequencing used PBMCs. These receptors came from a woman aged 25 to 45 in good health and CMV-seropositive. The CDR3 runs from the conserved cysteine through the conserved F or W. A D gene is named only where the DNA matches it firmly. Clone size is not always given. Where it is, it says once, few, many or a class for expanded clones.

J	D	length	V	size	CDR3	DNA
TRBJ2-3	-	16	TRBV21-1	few	CASSKALAGFADTQYF	TGTGCCAGCAGCAAAGCCCTAGCGGGGTTCGCAGATACGCAGTATTTT
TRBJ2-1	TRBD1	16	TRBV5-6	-	CASSSNRGRTYNEQFF	TGTGCCAGCAGCTCGAACAGGGGGCGCACCTACAATGAGCAGTTCTTC
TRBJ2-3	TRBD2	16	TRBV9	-	CASSVESGSREDTQYF	TGTGCCAGCAGCGTAGAAAGCGGGAGCAGAGAAGATACGCAGTATTTT
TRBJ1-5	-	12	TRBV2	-	CASNEGNQPQHF	TGTGCCAGCAACGAGGGAAATCAGCCCCAGCATTTT
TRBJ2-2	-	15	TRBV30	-	CAWSARLANTGELFF	TGTGCCTGGAGCGCTAGGCTCGCGAACACCGGGGAGCTGTTTTTT
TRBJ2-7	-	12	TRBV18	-	CASSPLSYEQYF	TGTGCCAGCTCACCCCTCTCCTACGAGCAGTACTTC
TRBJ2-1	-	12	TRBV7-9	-	CASRTKSNEQFF	TGTGCCAGCAGGACTAAAAGCAATGAGCAGTTCTTC
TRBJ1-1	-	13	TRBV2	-	CASAPERNTEAFF	TGTGCCAGCGCCCCCGAGAGGAACACTGAAGCTTTCTTT
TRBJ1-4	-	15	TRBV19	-	CASSSGGSTNEKLFF	TGTGCCAGTAGTTCGGGGGGCTCGACTAATGAAAAACTGTTTTTT
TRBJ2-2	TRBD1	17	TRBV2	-	CASSEGQTTANTGELFF	TGTGCCAGCAGTGAGGGACAGACGACCGCGAACACCGGGGAGCTGTTTTTT
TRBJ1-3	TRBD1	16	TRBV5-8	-	CASSGGQGVPGNTIYF	TGTGCCAGCAGCGGCGGACAGGGAGTCCCTGGAAACACCATATATTTT
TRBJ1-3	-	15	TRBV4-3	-	CASSHPGTLRDTIYF	TGCGCCAGCAGCCATCCCGGAACTTTGAGGGACACCATATATTTT
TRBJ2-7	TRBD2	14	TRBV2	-	CASSSGAGEYEQYF	TGTGCCAGCAGTAGCGGGGCCGGGGAGTACGAGCAGTACTTC
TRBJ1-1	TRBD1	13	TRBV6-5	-	CASSWGQGSEAFF	TGTGCCAGCAGTTGGGGACAGGGGTCTGAAGCTTTCTTT